In its sample, the clone carrying this TCR beta chain was seen a few times. Its antigen remains unidentified. TCR beta CDR3 sequences were amplified from RNA transcripts. A set of HTBI primers served as the primers for a first-round RT-PCR of the TCR CDR3. TCRdb processed the multiplex PCR reads anew with MiXCR; each CDR3 protein has one entry. The table records about 160,000 distinct CDR3 sequences, about 9% of them present only once. This sample is drawn from a study of T cells in Graves' hyperthyroidism and ophthalmopathy. Study-wide results and caveats: The model made its ophthalmopathy prediction, and onset followed a median approximately 7 months later.

This clonotype was obtained from a woman under 30 with Graves' hyperthyroidism that later progressed to Graves' ophthalmopathy. Sequencing input: blood.

CDR3: CASPSIEPYGYTF. CDR3 nucleotide sequence: TGCGCCAGTCCTTCGATTGAGCCATATGGCTACACCTTC. The J gene is TRBJ1-2, the V gene TRBV10-1, with no clear D. V was trimmed by 9 bases and J by 5 bases, leaving 16 bases between them. The germline V gene has CDR1 WNHNN and CDR2 SYGVQD (reference sequence). The CDR3 extends over 13 amino acids.